Listed below are T cell receptor beta chains from one sample, sequenced in a study of blood T cell repertoires in COVID-19. Generated by immunoSEQ multiplex PCR, the TCRdb table keeps only in-frame clones and is missing some. In the table there are 250,000 to 350,000 clones, about 87% of which are singletons. Material: peripheral blood. The receptors derive from a woman between 50 and 59 years old who had recovered from COVID-19. Each CDR3 is given with its conserved first and last residue. Each record gives: clone size, J gene, V gene, D gene, CDR3 protein, CDR3 DNA. D genes are given only for firm matches. Only part of the rows carry a size: once, few, many, or a class if the clone is expanded.

NA TRBJ2-7 TRBV10-2 TRBD1 CASSPGQGTGEQYF TGCGCCAGCAGCCCGGGACAGGGTACGGGCGAGCAGTACTTC
many TRBJ1-5 TRBV6-5 NA CASSHRDKGNQPQHF TGTGCCAGCAGCCACAGGGATAAGGGCAATCAGCCCCAGCATTTT
NA TRBJ2-3 TRBV12-5 TRBD2 CASGLGLANTDTQYF TGTGCTAGTGGTTTAGGACTAGCGAATACAGATACGCAGTATTTT
NA TRBJ2-7 TRBV4-2 TRBD2 CASSQEAASGNSYEQYF TGTGCCAGCAGCCAAGAGGCCGCTAGCGGGAACTCCTACGAGCAGTACTTC
NA TRBJ2-1 TRBV6-5 TRBD1 CASTWDRGYNEQFF TGTGCCAGCACCTGGGACAGGGGCTACAATGAGCAGTTCTTC
NA TRBJ2-7 TRBV5-1 TRBD1 CASSLADRGYEQYF TGCGCCAGCAGCTTGGCGGACAGGGGCTACGAGCAGTACTTC
NA TRBJ1-5 TRBV4-1 NA CASSQEAQGQPQHF TGCGCCAGCAGCCAAGAGGCGCAGGGACAGCCCCAGCATTTT
NA TRBJ1-1 TRBV3-1/TRBV3-2 TRBD1 CASSQSPGTGAPFF TGTGCCAGCAGCCAATCCCCCGGGACAGGGGCACCTTTCTTT
NA TRBJ2-2 TRBV4-1 NA CASSLILGELFF TGCGCCAGCAGCCTTATTCTCGGGGAGCTGTTTTTT
NA TRBJ2-4 TRBV6-6 NA CANRTGKIAKNIQYF TGTGCCAACAGAACAGGCAAAATCGCCAAAAACATTCAGTACTTC
NA TRBJ2-1 TRBV7-9 NA CASSHRDHNEQFF TGTGCCAGCAGCCACAGGGACCACAATGAGCAGTTCTTC
NA TRBJ1-5 TRBV4-3 NA CASSQDGAGDQPQHF TGCGCCAGCAGCCAAGATGGGGCAGGAGATCAGCCCCAGCATTTT
NA TRBJ1-2 TRBV6-2/TRBV6-3 TRBD1 CASSRTGQGLEGYTF TGTGCCAGCAGCCGAACCGGACAGGGGCTAGAAGGCTACACCTTC
NA TRBJ2-2 TRBV5-5 NA CASSLALRGEAGELFF TGTGCCAGCAGCTTGGCGCTCAGGGGAGAGGCCGGGGAGCTGTTTTTT
NA TRBJ2-3 TRBV4-3 TRBD1 CASSLRDRGFSDTQYF TGCGCCAGCAGCCTTAGGGACAGGGGGTTCTCAGATACGCAGTATTTT
NA TRBJ2-1 TRBV20-1 TRBD2 CSASPSGGYNEQFF TGCAGTGCTAGTCCCAGCGGGGGATACAATGAGCAGTTCTTC
NA TRBJ2-1 TRBV7-9 TRBD2 CASSRRLAGGGDNEQFF TGTGCCAGCAGCCGAAGACTAGCGGGAGGGGGGGACAATGAGCAGTTCTTC
once TRBJ2-3 TRBV5-4 NA CASSLWGGTDTQYF TGTGCCAGCAGCTTGTGGGGCGGCACAGATACGCAGTATTTT
NA TRBJ2-3 TRBV9 TRBD1 CASSLTGGDTQYF TGTGCCAGCAGCCTGACAGGGGGAGATACGCAGTATTTT
NA TRBJ1-1 TRBV27 TRBD1 CASSWGGQGTEAFF TGTGCCAGCAGTTGGGGGGGACAGGGTACTGAAGCTTTCTTT
NA TRBJ2-1 TRBV7-6 NA CASSLEIAESSYNEQFF TGTGCCAGCAGCTTAGAGATAGCGGAGAGCTCCTACAATGAGCAGTTCTTC
NA TRBJ2-1 TRBV6-2/TRBV6-3 NA CASSPWGVTEQFF TGTGCCAGCAGTCCCTGGGGAGTCACAGAGCAGTTCTTC
NA TRBJ2-1 TRBV5-4 NA CASSLGRGENEQFF TGTGCCAGCAGCTTAGGCCGGGGTGAGAATGAGCAGTTCTTC
many TRBJ1-1 TRBV7-2 NA CASSLVPGYTEAFF TGTGCCAGCAGCTTAGTCCCAGGGTACACTGAAGCTTTCTTT
NA TRBJ1-6 TRBV6-1 NA CASSEGPGYSPLHF TGTGCCAGCAGTGAAGGTCCGGGTTACTCACCCCTCCACTTT
NA TRBJ1-1 TRBV2 NA CASSVRSRGTEAFF TGTGCCAGCAGTGTACGGTCCCGGGGGACTGAAGCTTTCTTT
NA TRBJ1-2 TRBV6-5 NA CASRGGNYGYTF TGTGCCAGCAGGGGGGGAAACTACGGCTACACCTTC
NA TRBJ2-1 TRBV11-3 TRBD1 CASSLASGTDNEQFF TGTGCCAGCAGCTTAGCCTCCGGGACAGACAATGAGCAGTTCTTC
many TRBJ1-5 TRBV15 TRBD1 CATTGTGGIQPQHF TGTGCCACCACCGGGACAGGGGGCATTCAGCCCCAGCATTTT
NA TRBJ2-7 TRBV10-3 TRBD2 CAISESGGSGYEQYF TGTGCCATCAGTGAGTCGGGCGGGAGTGGGTACGAGCAGTACTTC
NA TRBJ1-1 TRBV27 TRBD1 CASRGRTGQWGVDTEAFF TGTGCCAGCAGGGGGCGGACAGGCCAATGGGGGGTGGACACTGAAGCTTTCTTT
NA TRBJ2-4 TRBV28 NA CASSRGTRKNIQYF TGTGCCAGCAGCCGGGGGACGAGAAAAAACATTCAGTACTTC
NA TRBJ1-1 TRBV3-1/TRBV3-2 NA CASSQGTHTEAFF TGTGCCAGCAGCCAAGGGACACACACTGAAGCTTTCTTT
NA TRBJ1-5 TRBV28 TRBD1 CASSSGQGQAGNQPQHF TGTGCCAGCAGTTCCGGGCAGGGACAGGCCGGCAATCAGCCCCAGCATTTT
NA TRBJ1-1 TRBV12-3/TRBV12-4 NA CASTITGGREAFF TGTGCCAGCACTATAACGGGGGGACGTGAAGCTTTCTTT
NA TRBJ2-1 TRBV5-1 NA CASSLGLPANEQFF TGCGCCAGCAGCCTGGGACTCCCGGCCAATGAGCAGTTCTTC
once TRBJ1-1 TRBV10-3 NA CAADRGDTEAFF TGTGCCGCTGACCGGGGGGACACTGAAGCTTTCTTT
NA TRBJ2-1 TRBV3-1/TRBV3-2 NA CASSPTEGGAHEQFF TGTGCCAGCAGCCCGACTGAGGGGGGGGCCCATGAGCAGTTCTTC
NA TRBJ2-7 TRBV21-1 NA CASSNFPGGVLVYEQYF TGTGCCAGCAGCAACTTCCCGGGGGGGGTCCTCGTCTACGAGCAGTACTTC
NA TRBJ2-1 TRBV27 TRBD2 CASRALGGLAGERGEQFF TGTGCCAGCAGAGCCCTGGGGGGACTAGCGGGAGAGCGGGGTGAGCAGTTCTTC